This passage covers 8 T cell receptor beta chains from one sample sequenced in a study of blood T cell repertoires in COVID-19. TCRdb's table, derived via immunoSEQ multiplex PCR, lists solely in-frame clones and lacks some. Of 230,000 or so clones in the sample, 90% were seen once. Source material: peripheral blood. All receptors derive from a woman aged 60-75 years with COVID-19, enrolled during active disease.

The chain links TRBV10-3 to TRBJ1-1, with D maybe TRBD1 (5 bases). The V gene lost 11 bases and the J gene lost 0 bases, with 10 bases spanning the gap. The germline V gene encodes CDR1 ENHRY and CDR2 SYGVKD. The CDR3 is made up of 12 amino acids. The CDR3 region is CAGRDLNTEAFF. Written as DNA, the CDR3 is TGTGCCGGGAGGGACTTGAACACTGAAGCTTTCTTT.

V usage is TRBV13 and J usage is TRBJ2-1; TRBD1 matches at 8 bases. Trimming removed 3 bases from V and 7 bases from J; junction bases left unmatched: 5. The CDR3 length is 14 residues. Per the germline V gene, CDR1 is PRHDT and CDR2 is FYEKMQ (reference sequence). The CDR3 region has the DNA TGTGCCAGCAGCTTGTCAGGGGGCCGGAATGAGCAGTTCTTC. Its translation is CASSLSGGRNEQFF.

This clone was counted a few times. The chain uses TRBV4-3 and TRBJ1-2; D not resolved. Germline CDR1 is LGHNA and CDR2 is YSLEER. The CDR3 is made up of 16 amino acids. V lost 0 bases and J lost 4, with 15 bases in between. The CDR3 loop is CASSQDNSAQIYGYTF. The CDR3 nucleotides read TGCGCCAGCAGCCAAGATAATTCCGCACAGATCTATGGCTACACCTTC.

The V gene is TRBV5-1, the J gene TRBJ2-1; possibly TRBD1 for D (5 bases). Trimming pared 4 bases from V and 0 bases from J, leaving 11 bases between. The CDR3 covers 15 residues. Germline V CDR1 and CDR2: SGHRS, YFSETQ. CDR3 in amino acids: CASSPGHLSYNEQFF. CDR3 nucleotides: TGCGCCAGCAGCCCAGGACACCTCTCCTACAATGAGCAGTTCTTC.

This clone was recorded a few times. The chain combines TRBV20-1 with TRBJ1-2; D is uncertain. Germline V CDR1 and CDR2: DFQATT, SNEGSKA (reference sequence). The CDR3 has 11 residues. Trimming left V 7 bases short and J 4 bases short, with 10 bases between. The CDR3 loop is CSVRDPYGYTF. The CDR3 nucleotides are TGCAGTGTCCGGGATCCCTATGGCTACACCTTC.

CDR3 DNA sequence: TGTGCCAGTAGTATAGATCGACTAGCCCGCATCCCCCAGTACTTC. Protein product: CASSIDRLARIPQYF. The chain has TRBV19 and TRBJ2-5, with TRBD2 matching over 7 bases. Losses at the gene ends were 0 bases for V and 9 bases for J; bases not matched to a gene: 10. The germline V gene encodes CDR1 LNHDA and CDR2 SQIVND (reference sequence). The CDR3 extends over 15 amino acids.

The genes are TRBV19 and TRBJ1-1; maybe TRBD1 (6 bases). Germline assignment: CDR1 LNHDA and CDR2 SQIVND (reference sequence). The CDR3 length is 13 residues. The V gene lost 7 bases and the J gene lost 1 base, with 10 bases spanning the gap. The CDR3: CASTQGWNTEAFF. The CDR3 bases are TGTGCCAGTACCCAGGGGTGGAACACTGAAGCTTTCTTT. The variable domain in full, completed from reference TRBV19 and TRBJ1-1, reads DGGITQSPKYLFRKEGQNVTLSCEQNLNHDAMYWYRQDPGQGLRLIYYSQIVNDFQKGDIAEGYSVSREKKESFPLTVTSAQKNPTAFYLCASTQGWNTEAFFGQGTRLTVV.

CDR3 nucleotides: TGTGCCAGCAGCGTAGAGGGCGGGGGGGCCCTAAAGACCCAGTACTTC. Protein: CASSVEGGGALKTQYF. The rearrangement links TRBV9 to TRBJ2-5; 9 positions match TRBD2. CDR3 size: 16 residues. The germline V gene has CDR1 SGDLS and CDR2 YYNGEE. J was trimmed by 6 bases and V by 0 bases; bases with no gene match: 9.